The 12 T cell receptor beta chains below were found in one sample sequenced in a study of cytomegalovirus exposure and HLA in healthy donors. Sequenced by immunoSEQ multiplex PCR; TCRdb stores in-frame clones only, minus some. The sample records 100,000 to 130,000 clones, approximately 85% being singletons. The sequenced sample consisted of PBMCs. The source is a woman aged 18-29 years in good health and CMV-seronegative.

CDR3 DNA sequence: TGTGCCAGCAGTGATTTTATTCAGGGTTCGAGCACCGGGGAGCTGTTTTTT. This sequence encodes CASSDFIQGSSTGELFF. V is TRBV25-1 and J is TRBJ2-2, with D perhaps matching TRBD1 (5 bases). Germline CDR1 and CDR2: MGHDK and SYGVNS. The CDR3 sequence is 17 residues long. V was pared by 3 bases and J by 4 bases, with 18 bases between.

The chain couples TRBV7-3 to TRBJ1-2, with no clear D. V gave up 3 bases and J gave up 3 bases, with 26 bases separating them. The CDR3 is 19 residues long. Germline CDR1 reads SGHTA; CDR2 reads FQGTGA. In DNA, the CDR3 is TGTGCCAGCAGCTTGCCTAACCCCCACCGGGAGCGAGGGTACTATGGCTACACCTTC. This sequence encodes CASSLPNPHRERGYYGYTF.

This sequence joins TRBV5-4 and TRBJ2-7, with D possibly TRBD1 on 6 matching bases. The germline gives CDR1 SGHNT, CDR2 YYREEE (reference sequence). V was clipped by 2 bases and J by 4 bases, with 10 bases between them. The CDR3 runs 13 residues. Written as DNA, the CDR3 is TGTGCCAGCAGCTTCGGGACAATTTACGAGCAGTACTTC. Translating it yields CASSFGTIYEQYF.

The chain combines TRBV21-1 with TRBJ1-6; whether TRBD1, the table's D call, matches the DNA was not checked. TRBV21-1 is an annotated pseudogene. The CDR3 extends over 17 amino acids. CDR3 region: CATYHQSRDSLNSPLHF. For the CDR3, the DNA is TGTGCCACCTATCATCAGTCCCGGGACAGCCTCAATTCACCCCTCCACTTT.

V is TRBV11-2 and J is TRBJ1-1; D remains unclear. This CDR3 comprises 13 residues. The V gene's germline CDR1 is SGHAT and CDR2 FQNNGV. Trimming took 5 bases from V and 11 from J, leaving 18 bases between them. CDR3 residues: CASSQRRDDGAFF. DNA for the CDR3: TGTGCCAGCAGCCAACGCCGGGATGACGGGGCTTTCTTT.

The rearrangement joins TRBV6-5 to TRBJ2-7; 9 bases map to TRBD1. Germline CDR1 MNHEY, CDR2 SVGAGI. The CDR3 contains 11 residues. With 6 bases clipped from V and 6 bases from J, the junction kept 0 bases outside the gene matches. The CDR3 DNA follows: TGTGCCAGCAGACAGGGGGCCGAGCAGTACTTC. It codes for CASRQGAEQYF.

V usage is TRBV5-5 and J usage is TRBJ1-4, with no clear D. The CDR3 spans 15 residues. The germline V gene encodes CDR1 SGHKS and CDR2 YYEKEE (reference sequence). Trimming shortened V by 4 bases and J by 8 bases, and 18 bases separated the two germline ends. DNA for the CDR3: TGTGCCAGCAGCGAGGGCACGGGAGGCGGCGAAAAACTGTTTTTT. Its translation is CASSEGTGGGEKLFF.

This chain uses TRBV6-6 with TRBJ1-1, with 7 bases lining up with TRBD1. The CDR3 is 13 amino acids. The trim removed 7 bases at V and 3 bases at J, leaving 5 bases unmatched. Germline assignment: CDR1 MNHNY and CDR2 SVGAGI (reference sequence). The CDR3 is CASTLDRDTEAFF. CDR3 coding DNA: TGTGCCAGCACCTTAGACAGGGACACTGAAGCTTTCTTT.

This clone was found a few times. CDR3 residues: CASSRPSSSYEQYF. CDR3 DNA: TGCGCCAGCAGCCGTCCGTCGAGCTCCTACGAGCAGTACTTC. V gene TRBV5-1 combines with J gene TRBJ2-7; no clear D gene. Germline-derived CDR1 and CDR2 are SGHRS and YFSETQ. Trimming removed 4 bases at V and 0 bases at J, with 11 bases between. This CDR3 comprises 14 residues. Together with reference TRBV5-1 and TRBJ2-7, the CDR3 gives the full variable domain: KAGVTQTPRYLIKTRGQQVTLSCSPISGHRSVSWYQQTPGQGLQFLFEYFSETQRNKGNFPGRFSGRQFSNSRSEMNVSTLELGDSALYLCASSRPSSSYEQYFGPGTRLTVT.

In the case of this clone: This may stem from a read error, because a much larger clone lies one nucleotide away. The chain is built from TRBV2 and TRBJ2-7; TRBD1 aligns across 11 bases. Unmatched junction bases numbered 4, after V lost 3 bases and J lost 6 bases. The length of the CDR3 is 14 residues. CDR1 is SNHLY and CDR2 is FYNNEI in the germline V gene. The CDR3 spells CASSDGTGGGEQYF. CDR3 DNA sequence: TGTGCCAGCAGTGATGGGACAGGGGGAGGCGAGCAGTACTTC.

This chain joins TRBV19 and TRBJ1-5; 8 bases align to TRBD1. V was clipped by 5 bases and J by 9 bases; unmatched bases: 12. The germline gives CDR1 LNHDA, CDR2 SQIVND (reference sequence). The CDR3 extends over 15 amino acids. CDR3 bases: TGTGCCAGTAGTTCTCGGACAGGGAAGGCTCCGCCCCAGCATTTT. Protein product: CASSSRTGKAPPQHF.

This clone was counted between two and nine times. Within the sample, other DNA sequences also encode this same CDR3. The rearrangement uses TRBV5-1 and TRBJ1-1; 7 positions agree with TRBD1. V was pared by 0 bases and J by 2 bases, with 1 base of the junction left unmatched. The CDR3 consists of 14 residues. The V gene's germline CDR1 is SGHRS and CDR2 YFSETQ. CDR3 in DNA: TGCGCCAGCAGCTTGGACAGGGGCAACACTGAAGCTTTCTTT. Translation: CASSLDRGNTEAFF.